The table lists the clone carrying this T cell receptor beta chain with a count of one. What it binds is unknown. Used for diagnoses were clinical symptoms, serum thyroxine and TRAb, thyroid ultrasound and orbital computed tomography. This record comes from a study of T cells in Graves' hyperthyroidism and ophthalmopathy. Broader study findings: Appearing also in blood were most of the thyroid clonotypes expanded above 0.001. It was a median about 6.5 months before onset that the model predicted ophthalmopathy. Researchers report that a 13 V-J model separated ophthalmopathy from stable hyperthyroidism.

The source material, RNA transcripts, was used to amplify TCR beta CDR3 regions. HTBI primers were the set used in a first-round RT-PCR of the TCR CDR3. Via MiXCR, TCRdb re-called the multiplex PCR reads, giving one row per CDR3 protein. The repertoire holds a few hundred thousand distinct CDR3 sequences, with around 43% as singletons. The germline V gene has CDR1 SEHNR and CDR2 FQNEAQ (reference sequence). Trimming took 3 bases from V and 5 from J, leaving 10 bases between them. This CDR3 region has 13 residues. The material sequenced was peripheral blood or thyroid tissue (not recorded which). J is TRBJ1-2 and V is TRBV7-9, with D hard to call. The source of this sequence is an adult woman with Graves' disease, either hyperthyroidism or ophthalmopathy (not recorded which). The CDR3 spells CASSLRDLYGYTF. The CDR3 region has the DNA TGTGCCAGCAGCTTGAGGGATTTATATGGCTACACCTTC.